This TCR beta chain derives from a study of T cell responses to AZD1222 COVID-19 vaccine. Profiled with immunoSEQ multiplex PCR; TCRdb holds only in-frame clones, not every one. In the table there are 120,000 to 150,000 clones, about 93% of which are singletons. This TCR was sampled from an adult in good health. The sample here was peripheral blood, taken on day 0 of AZD1222 vaccination.

The DNA of the CDR3 is TGCGCCAGCAGCTTGGGGACAGGGACCTTGGAGACCCAGTACTTC. Its protein product is CASSLGTGTLETQYF. The J gene is TRBJ2-5, the V gene TRBV5-1, with TRBD1 matching 8 bases. Germline V gives CDR1 SGHRS, CDR2 YFSETQ. This CDR3 region has 15 residues. Trimming at V came to 0 bases and at J to 5 bases, leaving 6 bases not matched to a gene.